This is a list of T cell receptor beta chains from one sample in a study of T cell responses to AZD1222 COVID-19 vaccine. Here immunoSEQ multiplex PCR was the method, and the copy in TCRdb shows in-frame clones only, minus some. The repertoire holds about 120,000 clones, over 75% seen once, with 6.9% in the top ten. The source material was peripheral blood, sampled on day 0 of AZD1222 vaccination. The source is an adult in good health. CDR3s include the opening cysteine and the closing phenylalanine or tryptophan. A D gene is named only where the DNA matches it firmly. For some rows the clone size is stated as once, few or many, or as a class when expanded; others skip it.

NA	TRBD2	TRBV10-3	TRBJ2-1	TGTGCCATCGAGGGTAGGGTGATAGCGGGGGGGCCGTCAAATGAGCAGTTCTTC	CAIEGRVIAGGPSNEQFF
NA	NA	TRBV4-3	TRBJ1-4	TGCGCCAGCAGCCAAGAGGGTAGGGGAGAAAAACTGTTTTTT	CASSQEGRGEKLFF
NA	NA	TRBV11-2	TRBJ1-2	TGTGCCAGCAGCTTGGGGCCGTTAGCTGGCTACACCTTC	CASSLGPLAGYTF
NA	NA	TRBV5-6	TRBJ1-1	TGTGCCAGCAGCTCCGTCCTCGGGGCGAGTGAAGCTTTCTTT	CASSSVLGASEAFF
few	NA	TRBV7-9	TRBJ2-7	TGTGCCAGCAGCTTGGCCCACTACGAGCAGTACTTC	CASSLAHYEQYF
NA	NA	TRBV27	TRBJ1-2	TGTGCCAGCAGTTCGTACCGGGGCGGCTATGGCTACACCTTC	CASSSYRGGYGYTF
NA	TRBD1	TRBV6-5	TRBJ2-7	TGTGCCAGCAGTTACCTTCGGACAGGGACGGCCTACGAGCAGTACTTC	CASSYLRTGTAYEQYF
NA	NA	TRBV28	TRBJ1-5	TGTGCCAGCAGTTTATACGGGGGCAGGAATCAGCCCCAGCATTTT	CASSLYGGRNQPQHF
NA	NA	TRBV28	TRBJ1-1	TGTGCCAGCAGTCGGGACTGGAACACTGAAGCTTTCTTT	CASSRDWNTEAFF
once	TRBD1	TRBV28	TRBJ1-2	TGTGCCAGCGGAAACTCTCACAGGGGTAGGGATGGCTACACCTTC	CASGNSHRGRDGYTF
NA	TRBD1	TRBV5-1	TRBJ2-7	TGCGCCAGCAGCTTGGGCAGGGGGAACGAGCAGTACTTC	CASSLGRGNEQYF
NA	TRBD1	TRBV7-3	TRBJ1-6	TGTGCCAGCAGCTTACGACAGGGGGATAATTCACCCCTCCACTTT	CASSLRQGDNSPLHF
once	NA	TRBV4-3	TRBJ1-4	TGCGCCAGCAGCCTAACGATCAGGGATCGAGGAAAACTGTTTTTT	CASSLTIRDRGKLFF
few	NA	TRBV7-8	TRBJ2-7	TGTGCCAGCAGCTTAGAAGGGAATCCCTACGAGCAGTACTTC	CASSLEGNPYEQYF
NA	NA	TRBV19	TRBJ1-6	TGTGCCAGTAGTATACGGGGGCAAGGTTCACCCCTCCACTTT	CASSIRGQGSPLHF
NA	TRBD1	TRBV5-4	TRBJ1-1	TGTGCCAGCAGACCGGGGACAGGGGAAGGTACTGAAGCTTTCTTT	CASRPGTGEGTEAFF
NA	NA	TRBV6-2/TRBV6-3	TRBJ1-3	TGTGCCAGCAGTTACGGGCACACTATCTCTGGAAACACCATATATTTT	CASSYGHTISGNTIYF
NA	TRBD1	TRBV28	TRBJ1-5	TGTGCCAGCACCCATTCGGGGACAGTGAATCAGCCCCAGCATTTT	CASTHSGTVNQPQHF
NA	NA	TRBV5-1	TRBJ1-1	TGCGCCAGCAGCTTGGCCGGTCCGCGAAACACTGAAGCTTTCTTT	CASSLAGPRNTEAFF
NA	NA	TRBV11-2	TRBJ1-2	TGTGCCAGCAGCTTTTTATCCAAAGAGGGCTATGGCTACACCTTC	CASSFLSKEGYGYTF
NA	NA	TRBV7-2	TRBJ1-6	TGTGCCAGCAGCCATCCAGGGACCTATAATTCACCCCTCCACTTT	CASSHPGTYNSPLHF
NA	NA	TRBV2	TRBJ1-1	TGTGCCACCGGAGGGGAAGGACAGCGACGAGCTTTCTTT	CATGGEGQRRAFF
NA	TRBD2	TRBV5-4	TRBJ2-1	TGTGCCAGCAGCCCCAGTCTAGCGGGGGGCCTCTCCTACAATGAGCAGTTCTTC	CASSPSLAGGLSYNEQFF
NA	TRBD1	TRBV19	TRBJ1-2	TGTGCCAGTAGTATCCCCGACAGGGGTCGAGGCTACACCTTC	CASSIPDRGRGYTF
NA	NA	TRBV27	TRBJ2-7	TGTGCCAGCAGACTAAGCGCCGGGACAAGGGAAGACGAGCAGTACTTC	CASRLSAGTREDEQYF
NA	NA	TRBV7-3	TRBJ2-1	TGTGCCAGCAGCTTATCGCCCCGAAATGAGCAGTTCTTC	CASSLSPRNEQFF
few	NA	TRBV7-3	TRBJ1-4	TGTGCCAGCAGCTTAAGCCCGGGGCCAAATGAAAAACTGTTTTTT	CASSLSPGPNEKLFF
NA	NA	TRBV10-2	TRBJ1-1	TGCGCCAGCAGTGACATCACGAACACTGAAGCTTTCTTT	CASSDITNTEAFF
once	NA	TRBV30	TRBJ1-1	TGTGCCTGGACAGGAGATTTGAACACTGAAGCTTTCTTT	CAWTGDLNTEAFF
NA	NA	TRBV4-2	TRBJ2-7	TGTGCCAGCAGCCAACTGGTCCCGAGCTCCTACGAGCAGTACTTC	CASSQLVPSSYEQYF
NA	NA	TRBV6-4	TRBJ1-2	TGTGCCAGCAGTGACTCGGGGCAGAGCTATGGCTACACCTTC	CASSDSGQSYGYTF
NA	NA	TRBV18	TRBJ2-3	TGTGCCAGCTCACCCTCGGACTCCCCCGTAACGCAGTATTTT	CASSPSDSPVTQYF
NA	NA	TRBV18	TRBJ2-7	TGTGCCAGCTCACCCGCGATTACAGCCTACGAGCAGTACTTC	CASSPAITAYEQYF
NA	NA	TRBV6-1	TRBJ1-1	TGTGCCAGCAGTGAAGATCCGATCATGAACACTGAAGCTTTCTTT	CASSEDPIMNTEAFF
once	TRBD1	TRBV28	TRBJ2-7	TGTGCCAGCAGTTTGGGGACAGTACTTTACGAGCAGTACTTC	CASSLGTVLYEQYF
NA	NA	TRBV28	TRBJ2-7	TGTGCCAGCCCACCCTCGGGCAGGGAGTCCTACGAGCAGTACTTC	CASPPSGRESYEQYF
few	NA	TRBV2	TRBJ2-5	TGTGCCAGCACCTCCGGGACCAGGACTCTGGAGACCCAGTACTTC	CASTSGTRTLETQYF
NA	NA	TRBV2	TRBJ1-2	TGTGCCAGCAGTGTTCGCCCAGGGATTGGCTACACCTTC	CASSVRPGIGYTF
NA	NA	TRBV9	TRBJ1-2	TGTGCCAGCAGCGTAGAAGGCAGAACTAACTATGGCTACACCTTC	CASSVEGRTNYGYTF
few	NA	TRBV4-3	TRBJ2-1	TGCGCCAGCAGCCAAGATGATCTAGTTGGATTCAATGAGCAGTTCTTC	CASSQDDLVGFNEQFF
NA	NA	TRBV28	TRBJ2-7	TGTGCCAGTACAGGGTTTTACGAGCAGTACTTC	CASTGFYEQYF
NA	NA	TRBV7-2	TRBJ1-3	TGTGCCAGCAGCTTAGAGGCAGGGCTTTGGGACACCATATATTTT	CASSLEAGLWDTIYF